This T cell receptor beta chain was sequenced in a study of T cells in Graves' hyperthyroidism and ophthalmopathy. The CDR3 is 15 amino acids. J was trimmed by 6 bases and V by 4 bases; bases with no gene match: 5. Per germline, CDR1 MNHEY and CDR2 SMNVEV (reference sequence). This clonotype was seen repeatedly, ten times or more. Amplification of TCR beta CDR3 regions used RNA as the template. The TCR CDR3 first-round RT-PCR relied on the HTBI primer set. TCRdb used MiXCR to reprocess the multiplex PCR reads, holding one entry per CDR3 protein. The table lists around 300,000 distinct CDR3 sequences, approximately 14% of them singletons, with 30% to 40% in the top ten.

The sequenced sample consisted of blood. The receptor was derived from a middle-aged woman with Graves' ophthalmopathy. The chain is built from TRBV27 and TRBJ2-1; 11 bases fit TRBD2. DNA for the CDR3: TGTGCCAGCAGTTATAGCGGGGGGGCGTCCAATGAGCAGTTCTTC. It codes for CASSYSGGASNEQFF.